These T cell receptor beta chains were read from a single sample in a study of post-analysis software for immune sequencing data. Using its own MiXCR run on the PCR reads, TCRdb lists one record per CDR3 protein. There are about 160,000 distinct CDR3 sequences in the sample; around 36% occur only once, and roughly 28% lies in the top ten. The material sequenced was blood, taken after autologous hematopoietic stem cell transplantation. The receptor set was obtained from a girl between 10 and 17 years old with multiple sclerosis. The CDR3 runs from the conserved cysteine through the conserved F or W. The D gene is left open where the match is weak. Clone size is not always given. Where it is, it says once, few, many or a class for expanded clones.

v_gene	abundance	d_gene	j_gene	CDR3nt	CDR3aa
TRBV5-1	few	TRBD2	TRBJ2-3	TGCGCCAGCAGCTTGGCTAGCGGGAGCAAAGATACGCAGTATTTT	CASSLASGSKDTQYF
TRBV4-3	NA	NA	TRBJ2-1	TGCGCCAGCAGCCAAGACGGGCTAGCTGGCAATGAGCAGTTCTTC	CASSQDGLAGNEQFF
TRBV6-1	few	TRBD1	TRBJ2-7	TGTGCCAGCAGGGGGGACAGTTTCTCCTACGAGCAGTACTTC	CASRGDSFSYEQYF
TRBV20-1	NA	NA	TRBJ2-3	TGCAGTGCTATGAGGAGTAGCACAGATACGCAGTATTTT	CSAMRSSTDTQYF
TRBV20-1	few	NA	TRBJ2-7	TGCAGTGCCCGGTCGCCCACTTCCTACGAGCAGTACTTC	CSARSPTSYEQYF
TRBV6-1	NA	TRBD2	TRBJ2-1	TGTGCCAGCAGTTTCTATCTAGCGGGGTCGGGGTTCTTC	CASSFYLAGSGFF
TRBV7-6	few	TRBD1	TRBJ2-7	TGTGCCAGCAGCGCGGACAGGGGGCTGAACTACGAGCAGTACTTC	CASSADRGLNYEQYF
TRBV7-2	few	NA	TRBJ1-2	TGTGCCAGCAGCTTAGTAGTGGCAGGCTATGGCTACACCTTC	CASSLVVAGYGYTF
TRBV7-9	few	TRBD1	TRBJ2-7	TGTGCCAGCAGCTCGACGACAGGGACCGAGCAGTACTTC	CASSSTTGTEQYF
TRBV7-8	NA	TRBD2	TRBJ2-1	TGTGCCAGCAGCCATAGACGGGAGGGGTGGGGGAATGAGCAGTTCTTC	CASSHRREGWGNEQFF
TRBV7-9	few	NA	TRBJ2-3	TGTGCCAGCAGCACACCTCGAGGGAATAACACAGATACGCAGTATTTT	CASSTPRGNNTDTQYF
TRBV20-1	NA	NA	TRBJ2-1	TGTTCACCGGGGGGACAGAGGCACAATGAGCAGTTCTTC	CSPGGQRHNEQFF
TRBV14	NA	NA	TRBJ1-1	TGTGCCAGCAGCCATAGGGGAACGAACACTGAAGCTTTCTTT	CASSHRGTNTEAFF
TRBV5-1	NA	TRBD1	TRBJ1-2	TGCGCCAGCAGCAGCCAGGGGGTAGCTAACTATGGCTACACCTTC	CASSSQGVANYGYTF
TRBV14	NA	TRBD2	TRBJ2-1	TGTGCCAGCAGCCCGCTAGCGGGAGCGGTAGGGAATGAGCAGTTCTTC	CASSPLAGAVGNEQFF
TRBV4-1	NA	NA	TRBJ1-2	TGCGCCAGCAGCCAAGGTCTGGCCAGGGCAAACTATGGCTACACCTTC	CASSQGLARANYGYTF
TRBV2	NA	TRBD2	TRBJ2-5	TGTGCCAGCAGTGAAGTAGGCGGGAGCGAGACCCAGTACTTC	CASSEVGGSETQYF
TRBV15	few	NA	TRBJ2-1	TGTGCCACCAGCAGAGATCGAGGCAATGAGCAGTTCTTC	CATSRDRGNEQFF
TRBV4-3	few	NA	TRBJ2-1	TGCGCCAGCAGCCCAACGACGGGTAGCTCCTACAATGAGCAGTTCTTC	CASSPTTGSSYNEQFF
TRBV4-3	NA	NA	TRBJ1-1	TGCGCCAGCAGCCAAGGGGCTTATGGGGTAATGAACACTGAAGCTTTCTTT	CASSQGAYGVMNTEAFF
TRBV7-9	NA	TRBD1	TRBJ1-2	TGTGCCAGCAGCTTGGGACAGGAAGGCTACACCTTC	CASSLGQEGYTF
TRBV7-2	NA	NA	TRBJ1-2	NA	CASSFGLYNEQFFGPGTYGYTF
TRBV3-1	many	TRBD2	TRBJ2-7	TGTGCCAGCAGCCAAGGTTGGGCTAGCGGACGCTACGAGCAGTACTTC	CASSQGWASGRYEQYF
TRBV7-8	NA	NA	TRBJ2-7	TGTGCCAGCAGCTTGAGCTCGGCGTCCGAGCAGTACTTC	CASSLSSASEQYF
TRBV2	NA	NA	TRBJ2-7	TGTGCCAGCAGTGAAGCCCCCCTGCAGGACCACGAGCAGTACTTC	CASSEAPLQDHEQYF